The T cell receptor (beta chain) under discussion was sequenced for a study of T cell responses to AZD1222 COVID-19 vaccine. The study, taken as a whole, reports: Among spike-specific TCRs, nearly half reportedly target unmutated variant regions. Sampling that yielded the repertoires occurred only after the peak T cell response. Clonal diversity was possibly underestimated; the donors were predominantly white British and more often female.

Germline V CDR1 and CDR2: MNHEY, SMNVEV (reference sequence). This CDR3 has 15 residues. With 5 bases removed from V and 1 base from J, the gap between germline ends came to 14 bases. As regards this clone: Its matching antigen is unknown.

Libraries were prepared by immunoSEQ multiplex PCR; TCRdb keeps only in-frame clonotypes and omits some of them. The repertoire holds about 120,000 clones, with around 90% as singletons. The source of this sequence is an adult in good health. The gene calls are TRBV27 and TRBJ1-1; D may be TRBD1 (6 bases). This specimen was peripheral blood, taken on day 0 of AZD1222 vaccination. CDR3 sequence (DNA): TGTGCCAGCAGTGCGGACAGAGAGGGGAACACTGAAGCTTTCTTT. Residues: CASSADREGNTEAFF.